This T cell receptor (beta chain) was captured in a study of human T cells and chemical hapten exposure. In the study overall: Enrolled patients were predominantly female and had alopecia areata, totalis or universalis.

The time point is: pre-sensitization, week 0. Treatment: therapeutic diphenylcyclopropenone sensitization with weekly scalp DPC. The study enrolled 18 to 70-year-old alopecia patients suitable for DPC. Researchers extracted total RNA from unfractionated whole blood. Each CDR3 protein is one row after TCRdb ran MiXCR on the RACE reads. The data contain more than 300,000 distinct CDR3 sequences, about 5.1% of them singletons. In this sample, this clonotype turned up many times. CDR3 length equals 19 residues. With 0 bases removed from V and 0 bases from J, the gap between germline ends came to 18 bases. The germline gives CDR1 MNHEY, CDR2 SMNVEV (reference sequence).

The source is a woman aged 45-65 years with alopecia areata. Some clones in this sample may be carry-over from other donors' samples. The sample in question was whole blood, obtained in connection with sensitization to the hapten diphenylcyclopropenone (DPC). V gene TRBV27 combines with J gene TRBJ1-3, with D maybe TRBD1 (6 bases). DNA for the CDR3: TGTGCCAGCAGTTTATCGTCTCCGTCCAGGGGACCCTCTGGAAACACCATATATTTT. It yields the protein CASSLSSPSRGPSGNTIYF.